These T cell receptor beta chains were read from a single sample in a study of early T cells in non-severe SARS-CoV-2 infection. TCRdb redid the calling of the 5' RACE reads with MiXCR, one entry per CDR3 protein. This repertoire shows approximately 52,000 distinct CDR3 sequences, just under 15% found once; its top ten account for about 9.1%. The starting material was whole blood, obtained at baseline. The origin of the receptors is an adult who was a healthcare worker with PCR-confirmed SARS-CoV-2 infection or an uninfected control (not recorded which). The CDR3 runs from the conserved cysteine through the conserved F or W. A D gene is named only where the DNA matches it firmly. Size tells how often a clone was seen (once, few, many) or the class of an expanded clone, and some rows leave it out.

clone_size j_call v_call d_call cdr3_aa cdr3_nt
many TRBJ1-6 TRBV3-1 . CASSPRTANSPLHF TGTGCCAGCAGCCCCCGGACAGCTAATTCACCCCTCCACTTT
. TRBJ2-5 TRBV7-2 . CASSLALWTKQETQYF TGTGCCAGCAGCTTAGCGCTCTGGACGAAACAAGAGACCCAGTACTTC
few TRBJ2-2 TRBV7-2 . CASSRLRNTGELFF TGTGCCAGCAGCCGTTTGAGAAACACCGGGGAGCTGTTTTTT
many TRBJ1-2 TRBV7-6 . CASSLIRGDGGYTF TGTGCCAGCAGCTTAATACGGGGGGATGGAGGCTACACCTTC
many TRBJ2-2 TRBV2 TRBD1 CAAGGQGLRTGELFF TGTGCCGCGGGCGGACAGGGCCTTCGCACCGGGGAGCTGTTTTTT
few TRBJ1-6 TRBV6-6 . CASSYLGPLNSPLHF TGTGCCAGCAGTTACCTCGGACCGCTTAATTCACCCCTCCACTTT
. TRBJ2-5 TRBV5-1 . CASSLVAETQYF TGCGCCAGCAGCTTGGTTGCAGAGACCCAGTACTTC
few TRBJ2-1 TRBV25-1 . CASNLGDHEQFF TGTGCCAGCAACTTAGGGGACCATGAGCAGTTCTTC
. TRBJ2-3 TRBV10-2 TRBD2 CASSNLAGGPNTQYF TGCGCCAGCAGTAACCTAGCGGGGGGGCCCAATACGCAGTATTTT
many TRBJ2-1 TRBV25-1 . CASSVYNEQFF TGTGCCAGCAGTGTCTACAATGAGCAGTTCTTC
many TRBJ2-5 TRBV10-3 TRBD2 CAISSGLARQETQYF TGTGCCATCAGTAGCGGACTAGCGAGACAAGAGACCCAGTACTTC
many TRBJ1-4 TRBV12-3/TRBV12-4 TRBD1 CASSPRQGSSEKLFF TGTGCCAGCAGTCCCCGACAGGGGAGTAGTGAAAAACTGTTTTTT
few TRBJ2-5 TRBV12-3/TRBV12-4 . CASSPTGGLTSGRQETQYF TGTGCCAGCAGTCCAACAGGGGGGTTGACTAGCGGTCGCCAAGAGACCCAGTACTTC
. TRBJ2-1 TRBV7-9 TRBD2 CASSSGTSGRGNEQFF TGTGCCAGCAGCTCAGGGACTAGCGGGAGGGGAAATGAGCAGTTCTTC
few TRBJ2-2 TRBV7-3 TRBD2 CASSRTSGDTGELFF TGTGCCAGCAGCCGGACTAGCGGTGACACCGGGGAGCTGTTTTTT
. TRBJ2-1 TRBV27 . CASSPAGFGEQFF TGTGCCAGCAGCCCGGCGGGGTTCGGAGAGCAGTTCTTC
few TRBJ2-2 TRBV7-8 TRBD1 CASSLSGTGYGELFF TGTGCCAGCAGCTTAAGCGGGACAGGGTACGGGGAGCTGTTTTTT
. TRBJ2-3 TRBV6-5 . CASSPRHGSTDTQYF TGTGCCAGCAGCCCCCGCCACGGTTCCACAGATACGCAGTATTTT
few TRBJ2-6 TRBV11-3 . CASSLQSPNSGANVLTF TGTGCCAGCAGCTTACAGTCCCCGAACTCTGGGGCCAACGTCCTGACTTTC
. TRBJ1-5 TRBV30 . CAWNREMGVNQPQHF TGTGCCTGGAACCGGGAAATGGGTGTCAATCAGCCCCAGCATTTT
. TRBJ2-7 TRBV6-5 . CASSSTGTYEQYF TGTGCCAGCAGTTCCACCGGGACCTACGAGCAGTACTTC
. TRBJ1-1 TRBV4-1 . CASSQATISYMNTEAFF TGCGCCAGCAGCCAAGCGACAATCTCCTACATGAACACTGAAGCTTTCTTT
few TRBJ2-5 TRBV7-3 TRBD1 CASSLGITGAQETQYF TGTGCCAGCAGCTTAGGGATTACAGGGGCCCAAGAGACCCAGTACTTC
few TRBJ2-7 TRBV28 . CASSPLHDEQYF TGTGCCAGCAGTCCCCTTCACGACGAGCAGTACTTC
many TRBJ2-5 TRBV2 . CASSRDLQETQYF TGTGCCAGCAGTCGGGACCTTCAAGAGACCCAGTACTTC
many TRBJ2-7 TRBV29-1 . CSVFLLRTATGLSEQYF TGCAGCGTTTTCCTGCTGCGCACGGCAACTGGCTTGTCCGAGCAGTACTTC
. TRBJ2-7 TRBV9 TRBD1 CASSSLSGGYEQYF TGTGCCAGCAGCTCCCTCTCAGGGGGATACGAGCAGTACTTC
many TRBJ2-1 TRBV5-1 . CASSPEGTVSYNEQFF TGCGCCAGCAGCCCGGAGGGGACGGTCTCCTACAATGAGCAGTTCTTC
. TRBJ1-1 TRBV3-1 . CASSQGIVNTEAFF TGTGCCAGCAGCCAAGGAATTGTGAACACTGAAGCTTTCTTT
few TRBJ1-3 TRBV3-1 . CASSQEQGVGNTIYF TGTGCCAGCAGCCAAGAACAGGGCGTCGGAAACACCATATATTTT
. TRBJ2-2 TRBV20-1 . CSASSSGNTGELFF TGCAGTGCTAGTTCCAGCGGAAACACCGGGGAGCTGTTTTTT
few TRBJ1-2 TRBV28 . CASSSTGYSAGGYTF TGTGCCAGCAGTTCCACAGGATACTCCGCCGGTGGCTACACCTTC
few TRBJ2-3 TRBV7-8 TRBD1 CASSVDRGFQYF TGTGCCAGCAGCGTTGACAGGGGTTTTCAGTATTTT
. TRBJ2-3 TRBV20-1 TRBD2 CSALTSGRAGDTQYF TGCAGTGCCCTGACTAGCGGGAGGGCGGGAGATACGCAGTATTTT
few TRBJ2-1 TRBV7-2 . CASSLGLRRIYNEQFF TGTGCCAGCAGCTTAGGTCTCCGGAGGATCTACAATGAGCAGTTCTTC
. TRBJ1-5 TRBV6-5 TRBD1 CASSYSKVAGTGQGEQPQHF TGTGCCAGCAGTTACTCGAAGGTGGCCGGTACGGGGCAGGGGGAACAGCCCCAGCATTTT
few TRBJ2-5 TRBV5-1 . CASSLAQGMVVRETQYF TGCGCCAGCAGCTTGGCCCAGGGGATGGTTGTTCGAGAGACCCAGTACTTC
. TRBJ1-1 TRBV12-3/TRBV12-4 . CASSQGRHAEAFF TGTGCCAGCAGCCAGGGGCGGCACGCTGAAGCTTTCTTT
. TRBJ2-1 TRBV24-1 TRBD2 CAIRVGLAGDDEQFF TGTGCCATCCGGGTGGGGCTAGCGGGAGACGATGAGCAGTTCTTC
many TRBJ2-3 TRBV6-5 TRBD2 CASSRIAGASSTDTQYF TGTGCCAGCAGCCGTATAGCGGGGGCCTCTAGCACAGATACGCAGTATTTT